This TCR beta chain was sequenced for a study of blood T cell repertoires in COVID-19. Study context: Acute and convalescent COVID-19 samples came from the United States, Italy and Spain. The analysed material was cDNA or gDNA that came from T cells, B-cell-depleted T cells, or PBMCs.

The V end lost 8 bases, the J end lost 6 bases, and 17 bases lay between the germline ends. CDR3 size: 14 residues. Germline CDR1 and CDR2: MNHEY and SVGAGI. Authors' analysis steps: Reference gene primer amplification in the assay estimated nucleated cell counts. Assay: immunoSEQ multiplex PCR; the TCRdb copy retains only in-frame clones and omits some. The D gene and trimming were derived from the DNA, and the V and J assignments and clone size from that table. Of approximately 300,000 clones in the sample, 83% were seen once. This TCR derives from a woman aged 50 to 60 with acute or convalescent COVID-19. Material for sequencing was peripheral blood. The chain links TRBV6-5 to TRBJ1-5, with D possibly being TRBD1 (6 bases). CDR3 amino acids: CASGNQGYGQPQHF. The CDR3 region has the DNA TGTGCCAGCGGAAACCAGGGGTATGGTCAGCCCCAGCATTTT.